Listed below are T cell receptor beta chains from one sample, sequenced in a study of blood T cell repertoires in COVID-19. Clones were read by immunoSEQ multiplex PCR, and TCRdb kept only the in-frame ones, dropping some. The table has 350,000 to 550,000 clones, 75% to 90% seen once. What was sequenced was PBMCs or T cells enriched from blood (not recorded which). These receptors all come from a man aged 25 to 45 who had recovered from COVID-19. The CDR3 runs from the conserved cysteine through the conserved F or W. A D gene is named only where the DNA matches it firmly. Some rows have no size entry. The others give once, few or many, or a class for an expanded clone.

CDR3aa: CASSPYTGTSGGRQETQYF
CDR3nt: TGTGCCAGCAGCCCATACACCGGGACTAGCGGGGGACGACAAGAGACCCAGTACTTC
v_gene: TRBV7-9
abundance: .
j_gene: TRBJ2-5
d_gene: TRBD2

CDR3aa: CASSISVGGEQTQYF
CDR3nt: TGTGCCAGTAGTATTAGTGTGGGAGGAGAACAGACCCAGTACTTC
v_gene: TRBV19
abundance: once
j_gene: TRBJ2-5
d_gene: .

CDR3aa: CASSQDLGARPQHF
CDR3nt: TGCGCCAGCAGCCAAGATTTGGGGGCTCGGCCCCAGCATTTT
v_gene: TRBV4-1
abundance: .
j_gene: TRBJ1-5
d_gene: .

CDR3aa: CASSFYGSSYEQYF
CDR3nt: TGTGCCAGCAGTTTTTACGGGAGCTCCTACGAGCAGTACTTC
v_gene: TRBV28
abundance: .
j_gene: TRBJ2-7
d_gene: .

CDR3aa: CASSYELAGGEQFF
CDR3nt: TGTGCCAGCAGTTACGAGCTAGCGGGAGGTGAGCAGTTCTTC
v_gene: TRBV6-5
abundance: .
j_gene: TRBJ2-1
d_gene: TRBD2

CDR3aa: CASSPSGEETQYF
CDR3nt: TGTGCCAGCAGCCCCTCGGGGGAGGAGACCCAGTACTTC
v_gene: TRBV9
abundance: .
j_gene: TRBJ2-5
d_gene: .

CDR3aa: CASSNPGYTEAFF
CDR3nt: TGTGCCAGCAGTAACCCAGGGTACACTGAAGCTTTCTTT
v_gene: TRBV6-5
abundance: .
j_gene: TRBJ1-1
d_gene: .

CDR3aa: CASSQDSTGANVLTF
CDR3nt: TGTGCCAGCAGCCAAGATAGCACTGGGGCCAACGTCCTGACTTTC
v_gene: TRBV3-1/TRBV3-2
abundance: .
j_gene: TRBJ2-6
d_gene: .

CDR3aa: CASSGGLAGAGELFF
CDR3nt: TGTGCCAGCAGCGGCGGACTAGCGGGAGCCGGGGAGCTGTTTTTT
v_gene: TRBV5-4
abundance: .
j_gene: TRBJ2-2
d_gene: TRBD2

CDR3aa: CACIKRTREFAGELFF
CDR3nt: TGTGCCTGTATAAAACGGACTAGGGAATTCGCCGGGGAGCTGTTTTTT
v_gene: TRBV30
abundance: .
j_gene: TRBJ2-2
d_gene: TRBD2

CDR3aa: CAITSSGSAYEQYF
CDR3nt: TGTGCCATCACTTCGTCTGGAAGCGCCTACGAGCAGTACTTC
v_gene: TRBV10-3
abundance: .
j_gene: TRBJ2-7
d_gene: .

CDR3aa: CASSSLAGGGNEQFF
CDR3nt: TGTGCCAGCAGCTCACTAGCGGGCGGTGGGAATGAGCAGTTCTTC
v_gene: TRBV7-3
abundance: .
j_gene: TRBJ2-1
d_gene: TRBD2

CDR3aa: CASSEGSGGGNQPQHF
CDR3nt: TGTGCCAGCAGTGAAGGCTCGGGGGGCGGGAATCAGCCCCAGCATTTT
v_gene: TRBV6-1
abundance: .
j_gene: TRBJ1-5
d_gene: .

CDR3aa: CASSLSVSRASGANVLTF
CDR3nt: TGCGCCAGCAGCTTGAGCGTGAGCCGTGCGTCTGGGGCCAACGTCCTGACTTTC
v_gene: TRBV5-1
abundance: .
j_gene: TRBJ2-6
d_gene: .

CDR3aa: CASSNLQGNYGYTF
CDR3nt: TGTGCCAGCAGCAACCTACAGGGAAACTATGGCTACACCTTC
v_gene: TRBV11-1
abundance: .
j_gene: TRBJ1-2
d_gene: .

CDR3aa: CASSPISGPGSEQFF
CDR3nt: TGTGCCAGCAGTCCTATTAGCGGGCCAGGGAGTGAGCAGTTCTTC
v_gene: TRBV5-4
abundance: .
j_gene: TRBJ2-1
d_gene: TRBD2

CDR3aa: CASSPRQGTRTGELFF
CDR3nt: TGTGCCAGCTCACCACGTCAGGGAACAAGAACCGGGGAGCTGTTTTTT
v_gene: TRBV18
abundance: .
j_gene: TRBJ2-2
d_gene: .

CDR3aa: CASSVAGQLVDTQYF
CDR3nt: TGTGCCAGCAGCGTAGCTGGGCAGTTGGTAGATACGCAGTATTTT
v_gene: TRBV9
abundance: once
j_gene: TRBJ2-3
d_gene: .

CDR3aa: CASSFTGYGYTF
CDR3nt: TGTGCCAGCAGTTTTACTGGCTATGGCTACACCTTC
v_gene: TRBV12-3/TRBV12-4
abundance: once
j_gene: TRBJ1-2
d_gene: .

CDR3aa: CASSLSGQQETQYF
CDR3nt: TGTGCCAGCAGCTTATCAGGTCAGCAAGAGACCCAGTACTTC
v_gene: TRBV7-9
abundance: .
j_gene: TRBJ2-5
d_gene: .

CDR3aa: CASSIGTSGSYNEQFF
CDR3nt: TGTGCCAGCAGCATCGGGACTAGCGGGAGCTACAATGAGCAGTTCTTC
v_gene: TRBV13
abundance: few
j_gene: TRBJ2-1
d_gene: TRBD2

CDR3aa: CASSLDLSQTYEQYF
CDR3nt: TGTGCCAGCAGCTTAGATCTTTCACAGACCTACGAGCAGTACTTC
v_gene: TRBV11-2
abundance: .
j_gene: TRBJ2-7
d_gene: .

CDR3aa: CASSQVTGVAFF
CDR3nt: TGTGCCAGCAGCCAAGTTACAGGGGTAGCTTTCTTT
v_gene: TRBV14
abundance: .
j_gene: TRBJ1-1
d_gene: TRBD1

CDR3aa: CASSHNPSGLSNQPQHF
CDR3nt: TGTGCCAGCAGTCACAATCCCTCAGGGTTGAGCAATCAGCCCCAGCATTTT
v_gene: TRBV28
abundance: once
j_gene: TRBJ1-5
d_gene: .

CDR3aa: CASRRAGSSYEQYF
CDR3nt: TGTGCCAGCAGGAGAGCGGGGAGCTCCTACGAGCAGTACTTC
v_gene: TRBV5-6
abundance: .
j_gene: TRBJ2-7
d_gene: TRBD2

CDR3aa: CSVRIEGAYGYTF
CDR3nt: TGCAGCGTCCGCATCGAAGGGGCCTATGGCTACACCTTC
v_gene: TRBV29-1
abundance: .
j_gene: TRBJ1-2
d_gene: .

CDR3aa: CATSRDTNRGNEQYF
CDR3nt: TGTGCCACCAGCAGAGATACGAACAGGGGGAACGAGCAGTACTTC
v_gene: TRBV15
abundance: .
j_gene: TRBJ2-7
d_gene: TRBD1

CDR3aa: CASSLGQGAGEQYF
CDR3nt: TGTGCCAGCAGCTTAGGACAGGGGGCTGGCGAGCAGTACTTC
v_gene: TRBV7-2
abundance: .
j_gene: TRBJ2-7
d_gene: TRBD1

CDR3aa: CASSIGFSVSTDTQYF
CDR3nt: TGTGCCAGTAGTATTGGATTTAGCGTGAGCACAGATACGCAGTATTTT
v_gene: TRBV19
abundance: .
j_gene: TRBJ2-3
d_gene: .

CDR3aa: CATNRDRLADTQYF
CDR3nt: TGTGCCACCAACCGGGACAGGTTAGCAGATACGCAGTATTTT
v_gene: TRBV15
abundance: .
j_gene: TRBJ2-3
d_gene: TRBD1

CDR3aa: CASAGGYYTGELFF
CDR3nt: TGTGCCAGCGCGGGGGGTTATTACACCGGGGAGCTGTTTTTT
v_gene: TRBV7-9
abundance: .
j_gene: TRBJ2-2
d_gene: TRBD2

CDR3aa: CASRDRSSYEQYF
CDR3nt: TGTGCCAGCAGAGACAGAAGCTCCTACGAGCAGTACTTC
v_gene: TRBV27
abundance: .
j_gene: TRBJ2-7
d_gene: .

CDR3aa: CSVGGKTDTQYF
CDR3nt: TGCAGCGTCGGCGGGAAAACAGATACGCAGTATTTT
v_gene: TRBV29-1
abundance: .
j_gene: TRBJ2-3
d_gene: .

CDR3aa: CASSQDHRGVQNEKLFF
CDR3nt: TGCGCCAGCAGCCAAGACCACCGGGGGGTTCAAAATGAAAAACTGTTTTTT
v_gene: TRBV4-1
abundance: .
j_gene: TRBJ1-4
d_gene: .

CDR3aa: CASSLEGQAIREQFF
CDR3nt: TGTGCCAGCAGTTTGGAGGGACAGGCAATCCGGGAGCAGTTCTTC
v_gene: TRBV27
abundance: .
j_gene: TRBJ2-1
d_gene: TRBD1

CDR3aa: CATSSGGSGYTF
CDR3nt: TGTGCCACTAGCTCGGGGGGCTCTGGCTACACCTTC
v_gene: TRBV28
abundance: .
j_gene: TRBJ1-2
d_gene: .

CDR3aa: CASSLLGGVNQPQHF
CDR3nt: TGTGCCAGCAGCTTGCTCGGGGGGGTCAACCAGCCCCAGCATTTT
v_gene: TRBV11-3
abundance: .
j_gene: TRBJ1-5
d_gene: .

CDR3aa: CASSEYEGSAEKLFF
CDR3nt: TGTGCCAGCAGTGAATATGAGGGTAGTGCTGAAAAACTGTTTTTT
v_gene: TRBV6-1
abundance: .
j_gene: TRBJ1-4
d_gene: .

CDR3aa: CAISESSRYEQYF
CDR3nt: TGTGCCATCAGTGAGTCCTCGCGCTACGAGCAGTACTTC
v_gene: TRBV10-3
abundance: .
j_gene: TRBJ2-7
d_gene: .

CDR3aa: CAWTIRGTSGRAYEQYF
CDR3nt: TGTGCCTGGACCATCCGGGGGACTAGCGGGAGGGCCTACGAGCAGTACTTC
v_gene: TRBV30
abundance: .
j_gene: TRBJ2-7
d_gene: TRBD2

CDR3aa: CASSLAESGVTDTQYF
CDR3nt: TGCGCCAGCAGCTTGGCCGAAAGCGGGGTCACAGATACGCAGTATTTT
v_gene: TRBV5-1
abundance: .
j_gene: TRBJ2-3
d_gene: TRBD2

CDR3aa: CSVEDGTPQAFF
CDR3nt: TGCAGCGTTGAAGATGGGACACCCCAAGCTTTCTTT
v_gene: TRBV29-1
abundance: .
j_gene: TRBJ1-1
d_gene: .

CDR3aa: CASRLAGSSYEQYF
CDR3nt: TGCGCCAGCAGATTAGCGGGAAGCTCCTACGAGCAGTACTTC
v_gene: TRBV10-2
abundance: .
j_gene: TRBJ2-7
d_gene: TRBD2

CDR3aa: CASSAYHEAFF
CDR3nt: TGTGCCAGCAGCGCCTACCATGAAGCTTTCTTT
v_gene: TRBV5-5
abundance: .
j_gene: TRBJ1-1
d_gene: .

CDR3aa: CASSPSGIHTGELFF
CDR3nt: TGTGCCAGCAGTCCTAGCGGGATTCACACCGGGGAGCTGTTTTTT
v_gene: TRBV7-6
abundance: .
j_gene: TRBJ2-2
d_gene: TRBD2

CDR3aa: CASSAPNTDTQYF
CDR3nt: TGCGCCAGCAGTGCCCCCAACACAGATACGCAGTATTTT
v_gene: TRBV10-2
abundance: .
j_gene: TRBJ2-3
d_gene: .

CDR3aa: CATSDPFNEQFF
CDR3nt: TGTGCCACCAGTGACCCCTTCAATGAGCAGTTCTTC
v_gene: TRBV24-1
abundance: .
j_gene: TRBJ2-1
d_gene: .

CDR3aa: CASRENSGIEQFF
CDR3nt: TGTGCCAGCAGGGAAAATAGCGGGATTGAGCAGTTCTTC
v_gene: TRBV2
abundance: .
j_gene: TRBJ2-1
d_gene: TRBD2

CDR3aa: CASSGSGTGIGTGELFF
CDR3nt: TGTGCCAGCAGCGGAAGTGGGACAGGGATTGGCACCGGGGAGCTGTTTTTT
v_gene: TRBV6-4
abundance: .
j_gene: TRBJ2-2
d_gene: TRBD1

CDR3aa: CASSTNRGSYNSPLHF
CDR3nt: TGTGCCAGCAGTACGAACAGGGGTTCCTATAATTCACCCCTCCACTTT
v_gene: TRBV28
abundance: once
j_gene: TRBJ1-6
d_gene: TRBD1

CDR3aa: CASSSTGSNLISGANVLTF
CDR3nt: TGTGCCAGCAGTTCTACAGGATCCAACTTAATCTCTGGGGCCAACGTCCTGACTTTC
v_gene: TRBV28
abundance: .
j_gene: TRBJ2-6
d_gene: .

CDR3aa: CASTWGGRGSTYNEQFF
CDR3nt: TGTGCCAGTACCTGGGGGGGGAGGGGTAGCACCTACAATGAGCAGTTCTTC
v_gene: TRBV19
abundance: .
j_gene: TRBJ2-1
d_gene: TRBD2

CDR3aa: CAISGGLAGDTDTQYF
CDR3nt: TGTGCCATCAGTGGAGGACTAGCGGGGGACACAGATACGCAGTATTTT
v_gene: TRBV10-3
abundance: .
j_gene: TRBJ2-3
d_gene: TRBD2